The T cell receptor beta chain described here comes from a study of T cell responses to AZD1222 COVID-19 vaccine (dated by TCRdb to the early 2020s). Broadly, across the study: AZD1222 recipients whose second dose came at about 4 weeks and those whose second dose came at about 12 weeks were combined into one group, since spike-specific TCR depth and breadth did not differ between the two schedules. TCR sequencing covered fewer than 250 trial participants: approximately 200 given two doses of AZD1222 and about 26 given two doses of MenACWY control vaccine. Trial participants were enrolled by age into 18-55, 56-69 and 70-plus year subgroups, with about 150, 28 and 57 TCR-sequenced participants respectively. The study at large found these results: After two AZD1222 doses, both the breadth and the depth of spike-specific TCRs were significantly higher than at day 0 and than in MenACWY recipients. Conclusions about previously exposed vaccinees are limited because only five or six AZD1222 recipients were SARS-CoV-2 seropositive at baseline. Epitopes outside the regions mutated in the B.1.351 and B.1.1.7 variants were reportedly recognized by nearly half of the unique spike-specific TCRs. No day 14 peak-response samples were available, so repertoires were characterized only after the peak T cell response. The 56-69-year group was small, and its depth increase did not reach significance, likely because of low power. Participants were mostly white British and included more females than males, and it was suggested by the authors that clonal diversity may have been underestimated. CD4 TCRs associated with the vaccine covered the entire spike protein, and the dominant responses were in regions 160-218 and 743-854.

The CDR3 regions of human TCRbeta chains were analyzed by immunosequencing. In the source study's methods: Repertoire TCRs were checked for matches against a reference library of SARS-CoV-2-specific TCRs that had been generated using the MIRA antigen-specificity platform. Breadth meant the fraction of unique TCRs that were SARS-CoV-2-associated, whereas depth meant the fraction of total T cells that were SARS-CoV-2-associated. Using the MIRA data, each spike-specific TCR was assigned both to the spike region to which the TCR was reactive and to a CD4 or CD8 class. Log10-transformed breadth and depth values were compared by one-way ANOVA with Sidak's multiple comparisons tests. TCRdb provides this immuneACCESS table in a form limited to in-frame rearrangements. Some clones are lacking; in checked studies, under half of them reflect an unresolved V gene, and why the rest are absent is not known. For V, J and clone size, that table is used; D and trimming come from the DNA. This sample has roughly 120,000 clones in its table, and 88% of those were observed once. The top ten clones comprise about 3.5% of the sample.

Concerning this clone: Its antigen remains undetermined. Base-call qualities are not available, and no considerably larger clone is one nucleotide away.

In light of the paper, this sample's time point label describes: baseline before first vaccination. Samples from vaccinated people were obtained from the UK trials COV001 and COV002, which included a single-blind randomized controlled phase 2/3 trial of AZD1222 (ChAdOx1 nCoV-19) in healthy adults. For TCRbeta chain sequencing, PBMC samples from trial participants were taken at day 0 and at day 28 after the second dose. According to the germline V gene (reference sequence), CDR1 reads DFQATT and CDR2 reads SNEGSKA. Trimming costs V 3 bases and J 4 bases, and their ends lie 22 bases apart. Taken from cysteine to phenylalanine, the CDR3 has 16 residues. The read is trimmed to its CDR3 DNA, 48 bases read in frame from base 1.

The rearrangement joined TRBV20-1 to TRBJ2-7; no D gene call is confident. The source material was peripheral blood, sampled on day 0 of AZD1222 vaccination. This sequence originates from an adult in good health. The DNA reads TGCAGTGCTAGTAGCCCCGTCGACACCGGCGCGTACGAGCAGTACTTC. It translates to CSASSPVDTGAYEQYF.